A selection of T cell receptor beta chains follows, all from one sample in a study of blood T cell repertoires in COVID-19. Generated by immunoSEQ multiplex PCR, the TCRdb table keeps only in-frame clones and is missing some. The sample records 150,000 or so clones, 81% being singletons. The sample comprised peripheral blood. Receptor source: a man in his fifties or sixties with active or convalescent COVID-19. Both conserved end residues are trimmed from each CDR3. The order of the fields is CDR3 protein, V gene, clone size. Clone size is shown for a subset of rows, as once, few, many or a class of expanded clone.

SGTSADTQY	TRBV29-1	few
ASSQQNMNTEAF	TRBV5-1	-
ASKPKQQGTEAF	TRBV2	-
ASSYSKGVTSGANVLT	TRBV6-2/TRBV6-3	-
ASSQDGTSGGETQY	TRBV4-1	-
ASSPGTFLGEQY	TRBV10-1	-
ASSYSGTASQPQH	TRBV6-5	-
ASSQVRDTRTDTQY	TRBV14	-
ASSPTGQGRNEQY	TRBV5-4	few
ASSLSQAAGEQETQY	TRBV27	once
ASSQTPGQGYGYT	TRBV4-1	-
ASSPGTGGGYEQY	TRBV18	-
ASSYSALLPGLEQETQY	TRBV6-2/TRBV6-3	-
ASSLERGGTQY	TRBV5-6	-
ASSRNTEAF	TRBV19	few
ASSRTGTSGRSSYNEQF	TRBV28	-
ASSEAGFSYNSPLH	TRBV2	few
ASSMALRHGRGEQY	TRBV21-1	-
AISGQGGNEQF	TRBV10-3	-
ASSFRGLVSPLH	TRBV5-6	-
ASGTVPNYGYT	TRBV12-3/TRBV12-4	-
ASSLAGGGQGAGELF	TRBV5-1	-
ASSLGQGRQTQY	TRBV7-6	-
ASSATTSGSETQY	TRBV9	-
ASSLLGTGSDTGELF	TRBV5-1	-
ASSPKGGSSGNTIY	TRBV16	-
ASSLGLAGHNEQF	TRBV7-9	-
ASRWTSAGSEQY	TRBV6-5	-
AIRAGTGAGGNTIY	TRBV10-3	-
ASSQEMSLAGGETQY	TRBV3-1/TRBV3-2	-
ASSLASGYSYNEQF	TRBV5-1	-
ASSQTPGLGAYEQY	TRBV3-1/TRBV3-2	-
ASSQLIQGYEQY	TRBV3-1/TRBV3-2	-
ATSAQGAEQY	TRBV24-1	-
ASSFSGGTQETQY	TRBV7-6	once
ASSGREVSTDTQY	TRBV27	-
ATSDAGTSGGYT	TRBV24-1	-
ASSYGGDNQPQH	TRBV6-6	-
ASSSGTVSTYEQY	TRBV11-2	once
ASSAGARSGYT	TRBV5-6	-
ASSFNRGGSGNEQF	TRBV2	few
ASSPFGGGATDTQY	TRBV7-8	once
ASSPATGGAYNEQF	TRBV2	-
ASSLTGRAYNEQF	TRBV5-1	-
ASSYGRAQF	TRBV6-5	-
ASSLGWTGGAETQY	TRBV5-1	-
ASSSGTGASYEQY	TRBV7-2	-
ASSLGGFGGYT	TRBV5-4	-
ASSMLDRVRRSDGSPLH	TRBV12-1	many
ASGLTQGLHYNEQF	TRBV12-5	-
ASSEALWQGGRPQH	TRBV2	-
ASSLGRTTSYEQY	TRBV13	-